The present TCR beta chain was sequenced within a study of shared clonotypes between healthy human individuals. The length of the CDR3 is 13 residues. CDR1 is SQVTM and CDR2 is ANQGSEA in the germline V gene. V was pared by 5 bases and J by 0 bases, with 8 bases between. Method: immunoSEQ multiplex PCR; TCRdb's copy keeps in-frame clones and lacks some. The sample holds 2 million to 3 million clones, under 95% seen once. The source is a young man in good health. Some clones in this sample may be carry-over from other donors' samples. This chain links TRBV29-1 with TRBJ2-4, with a weak D call TRBD1 (5 bases). The sequencing input was naive CD4+ T cells from PBMCs. Subset denoted: CD45RA+ positively selected. This CDR3 reads CSVKGLAKNIQYF. CDR3 in DNA: TGCAGCGTTAAGGGGCTAGCCAAAAACATTCAGTACTTC.